These T cell receptor beta chains were read from a single sample in a study of metastatic and nonmetastatic thyroid tumors. With MiXCR, TCRdb called clones anew from the PCR reads. The sample records about 19,000 clones, 22% being singletons. The sequenced material came from tumor tissue. The source is a male donor with papillary thyroid cancer or a benign thyroid nodule (not recorded which). Some clones in this sample may be carry-over from other donors' samples. The CDR3 runs from the conserved cysteine through the conserved F or W. The order of the fields is J gene, D gene, clone size, V gene, CDR3 protein, CDR3 DNA. D genes are given only for firm matches. The size entry is marked missing in some rows and otherwise reads once, few, many or a size class.

TRBJ1-4	TRBD1	many	TRBV12-3/TRBV12-4	CASSWQGGEKLFF	TGTGCCAGCAGTTGGCAGGGGGGTGAAAAACTGTTTTTT
TRBJ2-1	TRBD2	-	TRBV9	CASSGPLAGGPSLNEQFF	TGTGCCAGCAGCGGACCCCTAGCGGGGGGGCCGAGTCTCAATGAGCAGTTCTTC
TRBJ1-2	-	many	TRBV30	CAWSLRQAPTYGYTF	TGTGCCTGGAGTCTTCGACAGGCCCCGACCTATGGCTACACCTTC
TRBJ1-4	TRBD1	many	TRBV2	CASSLARGREKLFF	TGTGCCAGCAGCCTAGCCAGGGGGCGGGAAAAACTGTTTTTT
TRBJ2-7	-	-	TRBV28	CASNKAGVSSYEQYF	TGTGCCAGCAATAAGGCAGGGGTTTCTTCCTACGAGCAGTACTTC
TRBJ2-3	TRBD2	many	TRBV11-1	CASSFSAGSTDTQYF	TGTGCCAGCAGCTTTTCAGCGGGAAGCACAGATACGCAGTATTTT
TRBJ2-3	-	once	TRBV4-3	CASTSDPSRSLLGGTQYF	TGTGCGAGCACCTCCGACCCTAGCCGGAGCCTCCTTGGCGGTACGCAGTATTTT
TRBJ2-7	TRBD1	many	TRBV5-1	CASSLTTGGYEQYF	TGCGCCAGCAGCTTGACCACAGGGGGCTACGAGCAGTACTTC
TRBJ1-2	-	-	TRBV11-2	CASSLDTGRGGYTF	TGTGCCAGCAGCTTGGACACGGGGCGCGGGGGCTACACCTTC
TRBJ1-2	-	many	TRBV6-1	CASSRLGGADGYTF	TGTGCCAGCAGCCGACTCGGGGGGGCAGATGGCTACACCTTC
TRBJ2-1	TRBD2	many	TRBV4-2	CASSQDMSGGYNEQFF	TGTGCCAGCAGCCAAGACATGAGCGGGGGCTACAATGAGCAGTTCTTC
TRBJ2-7	-	-	TRBV10-3	CAISESGRPYERYF	TGTGCCATCAGTGAGTCAGGGCGCCCATACGAGCGGTACTTC
TRBJ1-1	-	many	TRBV28	CASSFWAGMAEAFF	TGTGCCAGCAGTTTTTGGGCTGGGATGGCTGAAGCTTTCTTT
TRBJ1-6	-	few	TRBV19	CASSPSGGRDSPLHF	TGTGCCAGTAGTCCGTCCGGGGGCCGAGATTCACCCCTCCACTTT
TRBJ2-5	TRBD2	-	TRBV6-2/TRBV6-3	CASSGLAGGPETQYF	TGTGCCAGCAGTGGACTAGCGGGGGGGCCAGAGACCCAGTACTTC
TRBJ2-7	-	medium-sized	TRBV28	CASSSSPIDWSSYEQYF	TGTGCCAGCAGTTCTTCACCGATCGACTGGAGCTCCTACGAGCAGTACTTC
TRBJ2-3	-	many	TRBV20-1	CSALVSEITDTQYF	TGCAGTGCCCTAGTAAGCGAAATCACAGATACGCAGTATTTT
TRBJ1-6	-	few	TRBV12-3/TRBV12-4	CASSLANSPLHF	TGTGCCAGCAGCTTAGCAAATTCACCCCTCCACTTT
TRBJ2-7	-	many	TRBV20-1	CSARLGDSYGYEQYF	TGCAGTGCTAGATTGGGCGACAGCTATGGTTACGAGCAGTACTTC
TRBJ1-2	-	many	TRBV10-3	CAIRDTYGYTF	TGTGCCATCAGAGACACTTATGGCTACACCTTC
TRBJ2-5	-	-	TRBV20-1	CSARVRAGEAQYF	TGCAGTGCTAGGGTCAGGGCGGGCGAGGCCCAGTACTTC
TRBJ1-1	-	many	TRBV18	CASSPRGGGSNTEAFF	TGTGCCAGCTCACCCCGAGGTGGGGGGTCCAACACTGAAGCTTTCTTT
TRBJ1-4	TRBD1	-	TRBV7-2	CASSQRQGSNEKLFF	TGTGCCAGCAGCCAAAGACAGGGCAGTAATGAAAAACTGTTTTTT
TRBJ2-2	-	-	TRBV5-1	CASRPNVGTGDTGELFF	TGCGCCAGCAGGCCAAATGTCGGGACGGGGGACACCGGGGAGCTGTTTTTT